This T cell receptor (beta chain) was sequenced in a study of human T cells and chemical hapten exposure. About the study: DPC at 2% was the sensitizing agent, placed on approximately 2 cm by approximately 2 cm of upper inner arm skin. Per-sample variation in TCR yield stemmed mainly from small pooled library volume differences.

A remark on this clonotype: Antigen: not known.

Documented time point: patch test 1, 2 weeks after DPC sensitization. Treatment meaning: therapeutic diphenylcyclopropenone sensitization with weekly scalp DPC. Study conclusions and caveats: Sensitization with DPC brought no change to TCRs above 1 in 1000 in frequency.

The V end lost 2 bases, the J end lost 0 bases, and 8 bases lay between the germline ends. CDR3 length: 15 residues. CDR1 and CDR2 from the germline V gene are KGHSH and LQKENI. During construction of the library, unique molecular identifiers were attached to individual cDNA molecules for quantitative, reproducible TCR counting. TCRdb re-analysed the RACE reads in MiXCR, keeping a single row per CDR3 protein. The sample holds some 190,000 distinct CDR3 sequences, around 24% seen once. This specimen consisted of whole blood, obtained in connection with sensitization to the hapten diphenylcyclopropenone (DPC). This chain connects TRBV18 to TRBJ2-1, with D possibly being TRBD1 (5 bases). The origin of this receptor is a woman in her forties or fifties with alopecia areata. Some clones in this sample may be carry-over from other donors' samples. CDR3 region: CASSPGRVSYNEQFF. CDR3 nucleotide sequence: TGTGCCAGCTCACCAGGCAGGGTCTCCTACAATGAGCAGTTCTTC.